The clone carrying this TCR beta chain occurred once. Its target is unknown. This record belongs to a study of cytomegalovirus exposure and HLA in healthy donors. Study results and caveats: As a later analysis showed, a missense DCLRE1C variant was linked to trimming of TCR beta V- and J-genes. A previous analysis found most TCR beta V segments productive roughly 90% or roughly 30% of the time. Later analysis placed DRB1 highest and HLA-C lowest in TCR association rates, which differed by HLA locus.

This PCR relied on a set of 60 Vbeta primers and 13 Jbeta primers. Method: immunoSEQ multiplex PCR; TCRdb's copy keeps in-frame clones and lacks some. The repertoire has under 150,000 clones, about 80% of them found once; the top ten carry 4%. This sequence was found in a woman aged 40 to 55 in good health and CMV-seronegative. Material for sequencing was PBMCs.

The CDR3 protein is CASSQASSYNSPLHF. In nucleotides, the CDR3 is TGTGCCAGCAGCCAAGCCAGCTCCTATAATTCACCCCTCCACTTT. V usage is TRBV14 and J usage is TRBJ1-6; D unresolved. The CDR3 has 15 amino acids. The ends were cut back, 1 base at V and 0 bases at J, with 4 bases in the middle. The V gene's germline CDR1 is SGHDN and CDR2 FVKESK.